This TCR beta chain is from a study of a mutant IDH1 vaccine in newly diagnosed glioma. Study background: In some groups vaccination began 4-6 weeks post-radiotherapy; others received it with temozolomide. V12 took place at week 35, and V13 at week 47. Earlier care involved radiotherapy, temozolomide, or both, and the majority received both.

Noted time point: week 47, end of study. Doses of 300 ug of mutant IDH1 20-mer peptide were given with topical imiquimod. The CDR3 loop spans 14 amino acids. Germline CDR1 reads MNHNY; CDR2 reads SVGAGI (reference sequence). Trimming took off 5 bases at V and 5 bases at J, with 16 bases between the two ends. Clones were sequenced by immunoSEQ multiplex PCR, and TCRdb holds only the in-frame ones, with some missing. The sample includes about 94,000 clones, roughly 86% of them seen just once. A remark on this clone: Its target is not known.

The receptor was isolated from a woman between 50 and 59 years old with glioma. Sequenced material: PBMCs, taken from a glioma patient whose treatment included an IDH1 peptide vaccine. The chain couples TRBV6-6 to TRBJ2-7, with a weak D call TRBD2 (6 bases). The CDR3 DNA reads TGTGCCAGCAGTCCAGACTTGGGGGGTCACGAGCAGTACTTC. It is translated as CASSPDLGGHEQYF.